The clone carrying this TCR beta chain was detected only a few times. Its specificity is unknown. This sample stems from a study of T cell repertoires in cytomegalovirus infection. Whole-study results and caveats: Summed public TCR beta family frequency identified CMV carriers bearing the relevant HLA. In two of eight donors, the top clonotype was HLA-C-restricted CMV-specific.

With V trimmed by 3 bases and J by 1 base, 4 bases remained unmatched. The germline gives CDR1 MNHEY, CDR2 SMNVEV (reference sequence). CDR3 size: 17 residues. TCRdb passed the reads through MiXCR, listing each CDR3 protein once. The sample includes 150,000 to 200,000 distinct CDR3 sequences, about 15% of them seen just once. This sequence was found in a human donor in good health (CMV status not recorded). Some clones in this sample may be carry-over from other donors' samples. Sequenced input: PBMCs. V usage is TRBV27 and J usage is TRBJ2-1; 12 bases are a match to TRBD2. The DNA of the CDR3 is TGTGCCAGCAGTTTTTCCGGGACTAGCGGGTCCTACAATGAGCAGTTCTTC. The encoded protein is CASSFSGTSGSYNEQFF.